A selection of T cell receptor beta chains follows, all from one sample in a study of early T cells in non-severe SARS-CoV-2 infection. TCRdb reprocessed the 5' RACE reads with MiXCR, giving one entry per CDR3 protein. The sample has approximately 120,000 distinct CDR3 sequences, just under 15% seen once; the top ten hold less than 25%. Sequencing used whole blood. Receptors were obtained from an adult who was a healthcare worker with PCR-confirmed SARS-CoV-2 infection or an uninfected control (not recorded which). Both conserved end residues are part of each CDR3. D genes are given only for firm matches. Not every row has a clone size; where given, it reads once, few, many or a size class.

TGTGCCAGCCACTCTGGAAACACCATATATTTT | CASHSGNTIYF | 11 | . | TRBV25-1 | . | TRBJ1-3
TGTGCCAGCAGCCTACGGACCCGTAGGACTGAGCAGTTCTTC | CASSLRTRRTEQFF | 14 | . | TRBV7-2 | . | TRBJ2-1
TGTGCCAGCAGCCAGCTGTCGAAAAACATTCAGTACTTC | CASSQLSKNIQYF | 13 | . | TRBV3-1 | . | TRBJ2-4
TGTGCCAGCACCGATAGGACGGGAGGAAACTATGGCTACACCTTC | CASTDRTGGNYGYTF | 15 | . | TRBV27 | . | TRBJ1-2
TGCAGCGTAGGGGCCTCCTCTCATGGCTATGGCTACACCTTC | CSVGASSHGYGYTF | 14 | . | TRBV29-1 | few | TRBJ1-2
TGCAGCGCCAGGACAGATGCCACAGATACGCAGTATTTT | CSARTDATDTQYF | 13 | . | TRBV29-1 | . | TRBJ2-3
TGCAGCGGGTGGACAGGGGGGACGGAGACCCAGTACTTC | CSGWTGGTETQYF | 13 | TRBD1 | TRBV29-1 | few | TRBJ2-5
TGCAGTGCTAGAGGGTCTGTGATAAAGGAAAAACTGTTTTTT | CSARGSVIKEKLFF | 14 | . | TRBV20-1 | many | TRBJ1-4
TGTGCCAACAGTGAGGGTATGGGCAATCAGCCCCAGCATTTT | CANSEGMGNQPQHF | 14 | . | TRBV2 | . | TRBJ1-5
TGTGCCAGCAGCAGACAGGAAGGAAAACTGTTTTTT | CASSRQEGKLFF | 12 | . | TRBV12-3/TRBV12-4 | . | TRBJ1-4
TGTGCCAGCCTATTCAAGAGGAGAGGACTGACAGATACGCAGTATTTT | CASLFKRRGLTDTQYF | 16 | . | TRBV2 | . | TRBJ2-3
TGTGCCAGCAGCCCAGACACCGCAGGGAGCTCACCCCTCCACTTT | CASSPDTAGSSPLHF | 15 | . | TRBV7-9 | few | TRBJ1-6
TGTGCCAGCAGGCGAAGGGGCCGAAACACCATATATTTT | CASRRRGRNTIYF | 13 | . | TRBV3-1 | few | TRBJ1-3
TGTGCCAGCAGGGGGACCCACAATGAGCAGTTCTTC | CASRGTHNEQFF | 12 | . | TRBV7-9 | few | TRBJ2-1
TGTGCCAGCAGTGCCCAAACAGGACAGGGCCGCGAGCAGTACTTC | CASSAQTGQGREQYF | 15 | TRBD1 | TRBV12-3/TRBV12-4 | few | TRBJ2-7
TGTGCCAGCAGCCCACCGGGTCCTAACTATGGCTACACCTTC | CASSPPGPNYGYTF | 14 | . | TRBV12-3/TRBV12-4 | . | TRBJ1-2
TGTGCCAGCAGCTTAGTCGCGGCGGGGGGCGAGCAGTACTTC | CASSLVAAGGEQYF | 14 | TRBD2 | TRBV7-9 | few | TRBJ2-7
TGTGCCAGCTCAGCGGGGGAGTCCGGTTCCTACGAGCAGTACTTC | CASSAGESGSYEQYF | 15 | TRBD2 | TRBV9 | . | TRBJ2-7
TGTGCCAGCAGCTTAGCTGGGACCCGAACCCGCGAGCAGTACTTC | CASSLAGTRTREQYF | 15 | . | TRBV7-8 | . | TRBJ2-7
TGCGCCAGCAGCCAAGAATTAGATACGCAGTATTTT | CASSQELDTQYF | 12 | . | TRBV4-1 | few | TRBJ2-3
TGTGCCAGCAGCTTAGCGCCAAGACTAGCGGTTGGCAATGAGCAGTTCTTC | CASSLAPRLAVGNEQFF | 17 | TRBD2 | TRBV7-2 | many | TRBJ2-1
TGCGCCAGCAGCCAAGTTCTGAGGGGGCGCAACGAAGAGACCCAGTACTTC | CASSQVLRGRNEETQYF | 17 | TRBD1 | TRBV4-1 | many | TRBJ2-5
TGCAGTGCTAGTCAGAACGGCAGGGATTCACCCCTCCACTTT | CSASQNGRDSPLHF | 14 | . | TRBV20-1 | . | TRBJ1-6
TGTGCCAGCTCACGGGATTATAATTCACCCCTCCACTTT | CASSRDYNSPLHF | 13 | . | TRBV18 | many | TRBJ1-6
TGTGCCAGCAGTCGAGGGGCTAGCGGGGGCCTCTTCAGCACAGATACGCAGTATTTT | CASSRGASGGLFSTDTQYF | 19 | TRBD2 | TRBV7-9 | . | TRBJ2-3
TGTGCCAGCAGTTACTCGCGGGAAGCTTTCTTT | CASSYSREAFF | 11 | . | TRBV6-2/TRBV6-3 | many | TRBJ1-1
TGTGCCAGCAGCTTGTCAGGGCTTAGCAATCAGCCCCAGCATTTT | CASSLSGLSNQPQHF | 15 | . | TRBV5-5 | . | TRBJ1-5
TGCAGCGTTGGGGACAGCGTAGGAAACACCATATATTTT | CSVGDSVGNTIYF | 13 | TRBD1 | TRBV29-1 | . | TRBJ1-3
TGTGCCAGCAGCCAAGTTAAAGCGGGGAGGCATGAGCAGTTCTTC | CASSQVKAGRHEQFF | 15 | TRBD2 | TRBV3-1 | many | TRBJ2-1
TGTGCCCACCAGGAGGGTCACGAGCAGTACTTC | CAHQEGHEQYF | 11 | . | TRBV7-9 | few | TRBJ2-7
TGTGCCAGCAGCTTAGCTTCTCCAGGGGCTGGCGGCGAGACCCAGTACTTC | CASSLASPGAGGETQYF | 17 | . | TRBV7-8 | few | TRBJ2-5
TGTGCCTGGAGTGTAGTGCTCAGCAATCAGCCCCAGCATTTT | CAWSVVLSNQPQHF | 14 | . | TRBV30 | . | TRBJ1-5
TGTGCCAGCAGTTTCCGGGGTAACTACCTCTATGGCTACACCTTC | CASSFRGNYLYGYTF | 15 | . | TRBV7-2 | few | TRBJ1-2